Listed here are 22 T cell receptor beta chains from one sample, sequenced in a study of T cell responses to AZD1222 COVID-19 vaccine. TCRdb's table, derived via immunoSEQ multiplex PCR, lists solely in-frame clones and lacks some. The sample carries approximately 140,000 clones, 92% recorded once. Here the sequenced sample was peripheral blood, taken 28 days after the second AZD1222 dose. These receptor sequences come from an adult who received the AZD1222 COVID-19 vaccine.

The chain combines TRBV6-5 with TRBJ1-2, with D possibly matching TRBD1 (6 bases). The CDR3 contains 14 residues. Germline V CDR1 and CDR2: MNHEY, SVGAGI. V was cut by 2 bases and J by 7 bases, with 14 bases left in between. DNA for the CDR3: TGTGCCAGCAGTTACAGGGGGGGGAGTCTTGGCTACACCTTC. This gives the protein CASSYRGGSLGYTF.

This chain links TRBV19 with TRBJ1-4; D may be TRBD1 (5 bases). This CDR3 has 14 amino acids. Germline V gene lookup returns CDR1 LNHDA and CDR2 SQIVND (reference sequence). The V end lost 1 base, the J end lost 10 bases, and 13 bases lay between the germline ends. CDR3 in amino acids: CASSIGRDRGKLFF. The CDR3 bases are TGTGCCAGTAGTATAGGGAGGGATAGGGGAAAACTGTTTTTT.

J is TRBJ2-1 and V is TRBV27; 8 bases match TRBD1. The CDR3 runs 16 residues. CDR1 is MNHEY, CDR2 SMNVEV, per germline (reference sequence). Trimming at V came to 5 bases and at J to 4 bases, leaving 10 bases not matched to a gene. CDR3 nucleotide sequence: TGTGCCAGCAGTGCCAACCGGGACAGGACTTACAATGAGCAGTTCTTC. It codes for CASSANRDRTYNEQFF.

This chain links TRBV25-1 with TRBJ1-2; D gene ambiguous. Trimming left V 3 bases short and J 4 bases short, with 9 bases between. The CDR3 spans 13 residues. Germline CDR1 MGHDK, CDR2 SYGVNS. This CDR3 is CASSERTGYGYTF. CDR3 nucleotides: TGTGCCAGCAGTGAGCGGACGGGCTATGGCTACACCTTC.

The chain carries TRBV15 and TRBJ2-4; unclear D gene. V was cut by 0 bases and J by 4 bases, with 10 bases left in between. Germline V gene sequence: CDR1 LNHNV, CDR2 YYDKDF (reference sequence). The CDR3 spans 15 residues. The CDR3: CATSRDVVKKNIQYF. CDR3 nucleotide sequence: TGTGCCACCAGCAGAGATGTGGTCAAAAAAAACATTCAGTACTTC.

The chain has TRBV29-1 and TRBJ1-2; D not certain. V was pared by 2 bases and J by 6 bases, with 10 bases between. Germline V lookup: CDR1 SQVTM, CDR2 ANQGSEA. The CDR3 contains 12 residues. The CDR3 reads CSVELVTDGYTF. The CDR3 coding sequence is TGCAGCGTTGAATTGGTTACCGATGGCTACACCTTC.

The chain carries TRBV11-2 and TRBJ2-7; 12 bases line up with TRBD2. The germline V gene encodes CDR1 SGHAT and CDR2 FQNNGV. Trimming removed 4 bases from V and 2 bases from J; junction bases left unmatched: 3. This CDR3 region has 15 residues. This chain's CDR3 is CASSSLAGGPYEQYF. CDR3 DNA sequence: TGTGCCAGCAGCTCCCTAGCGGGAGGGCCCTACGAGCAGTACTTC.

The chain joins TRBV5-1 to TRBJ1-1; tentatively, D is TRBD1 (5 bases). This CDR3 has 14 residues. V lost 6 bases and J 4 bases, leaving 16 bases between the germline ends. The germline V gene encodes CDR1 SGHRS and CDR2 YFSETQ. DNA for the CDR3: TGCGCCAGCACCGGGGACCCTAGGAGCACTGAAGCTTTCTTT. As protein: CASTGDPRSTEAFF.

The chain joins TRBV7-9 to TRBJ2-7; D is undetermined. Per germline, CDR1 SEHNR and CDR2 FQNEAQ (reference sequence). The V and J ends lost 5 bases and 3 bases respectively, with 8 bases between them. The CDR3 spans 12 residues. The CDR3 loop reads CASSRTSYEQYF. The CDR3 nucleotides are TGTGCCAGCAGCCGGACCAGCTACGAGCAGTACTTC.

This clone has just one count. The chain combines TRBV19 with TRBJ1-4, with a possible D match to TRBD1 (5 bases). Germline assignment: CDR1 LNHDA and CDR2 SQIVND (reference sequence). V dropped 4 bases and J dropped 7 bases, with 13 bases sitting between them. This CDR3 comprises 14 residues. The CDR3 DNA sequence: TGTGCCAGTAGTACAGGGCTGAGTCGTGAAAAACTGTTTTTT. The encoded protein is CASSTGLSREKLFF.

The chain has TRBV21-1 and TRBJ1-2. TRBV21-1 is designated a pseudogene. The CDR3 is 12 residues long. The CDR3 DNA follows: TGTGCCAGCAGCCCGGGTGGCGGAAGCTACACCTTC. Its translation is CASSPGGGSYTF.

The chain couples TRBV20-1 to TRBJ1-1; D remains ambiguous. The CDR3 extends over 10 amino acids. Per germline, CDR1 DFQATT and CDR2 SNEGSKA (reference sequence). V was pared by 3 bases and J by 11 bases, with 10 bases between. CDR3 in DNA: TGCAGTGCTAGTTCCCTCGCCGCTTTCTTT. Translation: CSASSLAAFF.

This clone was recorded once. In DNA form, the CDR3 reads TGTGCCAGTAGTATAAACAGGGGGGGAGGTCAGCCCCAGCATTTT. Protein: CASSINRGGGQPQHF. The chain links TRBV19 to TRBJ1-5, with 8 bases fitting TRBD1. The J segment lost 6 bases and the V segment lost 2 bases, leaving 6 bases of the junction unmatched. Germline V gives CDR1 LNHDA, CDR2 SQIVND (reference sequence). The CDR3 totals 15 residues. The full variable domain, rest sourced from reference TRBV19 and TRBJ1-5, is DGGITQSPKYLFRKEGQNVTLSCEQNLNHDAMYWYRQDPGQGLRLIYYSQIVNDFQKGDIAEGYSVSREKKESFPLTVTSAQKNPTAFYLCASSINRGGGQPQHFGDGTRLSIL.

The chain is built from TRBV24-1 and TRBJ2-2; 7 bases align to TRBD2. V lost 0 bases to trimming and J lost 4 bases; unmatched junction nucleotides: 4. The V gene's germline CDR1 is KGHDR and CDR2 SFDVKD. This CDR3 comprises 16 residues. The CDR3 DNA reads TGTGCCACCAGTGATTTGCCCAGGGAGGGCACCGGGGAGCTGTTTTTT. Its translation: CATSDLPREGTGELFF.

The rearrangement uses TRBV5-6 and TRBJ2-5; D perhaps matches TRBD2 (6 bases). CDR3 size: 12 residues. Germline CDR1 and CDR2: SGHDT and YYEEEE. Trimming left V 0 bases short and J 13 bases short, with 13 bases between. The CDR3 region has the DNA TGTGCCAGCAGCTTGGAATTGACTAGTTTGTACTTC. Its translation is CASSLELTSLYF.

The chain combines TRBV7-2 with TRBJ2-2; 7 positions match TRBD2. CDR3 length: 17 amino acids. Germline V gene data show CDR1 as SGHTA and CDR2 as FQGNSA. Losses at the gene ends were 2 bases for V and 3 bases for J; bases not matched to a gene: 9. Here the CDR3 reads CASSLMARESYTGELFF. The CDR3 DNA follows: TGTGCCAGCAGCTTAATGGCGCGGGAGTCATACACCGGGGAGCTGTTTTTT.

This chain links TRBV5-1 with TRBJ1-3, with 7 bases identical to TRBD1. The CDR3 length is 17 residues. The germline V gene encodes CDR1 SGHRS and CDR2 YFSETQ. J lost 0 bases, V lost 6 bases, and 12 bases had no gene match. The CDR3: CASTTLPGTDSGNTIYF. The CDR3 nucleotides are TGCGCCAGCACCACCCTGCCGGGGACAGACTCTGGAAACACCATATATTTT. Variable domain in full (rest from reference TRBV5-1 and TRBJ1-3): KAGVTQTPRYLIKTRGQQVTLSCSPISGHRSVSWYQQTPGQGLQFLFEYFSETQRNKGNFPGRFSGRQFSNSRSEMNVSTLELGDSALYLCASTTLPGTDSGNTIYFGEGSWLTVV.

CDR3 region: CASSPDPVTEAFF. The CDR3 DNA is TGTGCCAGCTCACCTGACCCCGTCACTGAAGCTTTCTTT. The gene calls are TRBV18 and TRBJ1-1; unclear D gene. The CDR3 extends over 13 amino acids. The germline gives CDR1 KGHSH, CDR2 LQKENI. V was clipped by 3 bases and J by 4 bases, with 9 bases between them.

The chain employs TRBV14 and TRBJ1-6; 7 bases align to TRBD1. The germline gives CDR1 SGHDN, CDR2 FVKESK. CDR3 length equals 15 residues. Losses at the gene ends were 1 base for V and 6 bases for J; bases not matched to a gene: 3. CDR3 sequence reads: CASSQGDRTNSPLHF. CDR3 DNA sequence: TGTGCCAGCAGCCAAGGGGACAGAACTAATTCACCCCTCCACTTT. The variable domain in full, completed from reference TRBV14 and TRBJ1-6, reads EAGVTQFPSHSVIEKGQTVTLRCDPISGHDNLYWYRRVMGKEIKFLLHFVKESKQDESGMPNNRFLAERTGGTYSTLKVQPAELEDSGVYFCASSQGDRTNSPLHFGNGTRLTVT.

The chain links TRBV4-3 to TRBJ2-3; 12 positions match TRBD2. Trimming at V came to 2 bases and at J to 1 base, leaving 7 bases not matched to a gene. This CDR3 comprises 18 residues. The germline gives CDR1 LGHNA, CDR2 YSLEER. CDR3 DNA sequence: TGCGCCAGCAGCCAAAGACTAGCGGGAGTAGGGGGCACAGATACGCAGTATTTT. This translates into CASSQRLAGVGGTDTQYF.

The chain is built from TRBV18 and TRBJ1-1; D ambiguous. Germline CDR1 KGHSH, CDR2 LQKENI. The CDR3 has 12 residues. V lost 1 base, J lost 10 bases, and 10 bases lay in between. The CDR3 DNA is TGTGCCAGCTCACCACTGAGACAAGGAGCTTTCTTT. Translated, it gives CASSPLRQGAFF.

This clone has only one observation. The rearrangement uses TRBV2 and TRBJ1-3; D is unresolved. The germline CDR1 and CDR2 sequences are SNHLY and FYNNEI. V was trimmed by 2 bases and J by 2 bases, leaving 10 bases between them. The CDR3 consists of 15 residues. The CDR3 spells CASSERDKPGNTIYF. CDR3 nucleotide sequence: TGTGCCAGCAGTGAACGAGACAAGCCTGGAAACACCATATATTTT.